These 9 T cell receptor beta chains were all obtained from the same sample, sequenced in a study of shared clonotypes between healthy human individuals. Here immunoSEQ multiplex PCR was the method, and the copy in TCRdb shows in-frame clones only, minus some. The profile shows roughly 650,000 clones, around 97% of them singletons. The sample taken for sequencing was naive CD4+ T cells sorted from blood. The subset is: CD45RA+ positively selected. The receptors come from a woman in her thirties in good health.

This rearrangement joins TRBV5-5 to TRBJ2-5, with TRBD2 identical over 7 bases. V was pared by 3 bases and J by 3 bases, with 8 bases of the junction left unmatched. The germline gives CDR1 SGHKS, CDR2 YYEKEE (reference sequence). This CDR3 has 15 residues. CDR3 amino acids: CASSYIAGVKETQYF. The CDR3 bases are TGTGCCAGCAGCTATATTGCGGGAGTAAAAGAGACCCAGTACTTC.

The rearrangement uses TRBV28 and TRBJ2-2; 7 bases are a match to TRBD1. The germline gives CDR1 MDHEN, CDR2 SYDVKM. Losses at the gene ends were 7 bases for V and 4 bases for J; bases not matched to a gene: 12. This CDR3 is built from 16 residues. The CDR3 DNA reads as TGTGCCAGCATCTTCGCCACGACAGGGCGCACCGGGGAGCTGTTTTTT. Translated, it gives CASIFATTGRTGELFF. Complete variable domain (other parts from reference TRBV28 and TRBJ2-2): DVKVTQSSRYLVKRTGEKVFLECVQDMDHENMFWYRQDPGLGLRLIYFSYDVKMKEKGDIPEGYSVSREKKERFSLILESASTNQTSMYLCASIFATTGRTGELFFGEGSRLTVL.

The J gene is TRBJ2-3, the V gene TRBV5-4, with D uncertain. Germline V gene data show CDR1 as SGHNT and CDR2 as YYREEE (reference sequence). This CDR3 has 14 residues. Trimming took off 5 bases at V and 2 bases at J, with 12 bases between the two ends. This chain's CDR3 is CASSHGSLTDTQYF. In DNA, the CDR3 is TGTGCCAGCAGTCACGGAAGTCTCACAGATACGCAGTATTTT. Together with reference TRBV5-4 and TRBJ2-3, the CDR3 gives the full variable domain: ETGVTQSPTHLIKTRGQQVTLRCSSQSGHNTVSWYQQALGQGPQFIFQYYREEENGRGNFPPRFSGLQFPNYSSELNVNALELDDSALYLCASSHGSLTDTQYFGPGTRLTVL.

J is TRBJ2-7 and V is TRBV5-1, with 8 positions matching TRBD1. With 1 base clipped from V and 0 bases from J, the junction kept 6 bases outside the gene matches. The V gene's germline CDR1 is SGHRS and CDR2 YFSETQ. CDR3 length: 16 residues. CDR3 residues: CASSLHPGQDSYEQYF. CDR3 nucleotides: TGCGCCAGCAGCTTGCACCCGGGACAGGACTCCTACGAGCAGTACTTC.

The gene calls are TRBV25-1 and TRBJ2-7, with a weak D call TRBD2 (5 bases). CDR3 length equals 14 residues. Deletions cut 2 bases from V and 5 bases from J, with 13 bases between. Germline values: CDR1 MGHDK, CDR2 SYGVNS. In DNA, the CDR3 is TGTGCCAGCAGTGAACCGGGGTTTGAAGACGAGCAGTACTTC. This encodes CASSEPGFEDEQYF.

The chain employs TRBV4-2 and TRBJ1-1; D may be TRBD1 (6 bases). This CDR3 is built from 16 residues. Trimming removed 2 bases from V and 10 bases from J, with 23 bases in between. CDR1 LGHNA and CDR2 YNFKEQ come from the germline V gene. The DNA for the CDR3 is TGTGCCAGCAGCCAATCTTCCGGGACATCCAGGCGAGGAGCTTTCTTT. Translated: CASSQSSGTSRRGAFF.

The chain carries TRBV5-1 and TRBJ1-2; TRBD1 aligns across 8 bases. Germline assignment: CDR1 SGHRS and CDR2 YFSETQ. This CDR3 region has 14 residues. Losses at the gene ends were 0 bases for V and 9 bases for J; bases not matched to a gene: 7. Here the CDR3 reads CASSLAGQGTSYTF. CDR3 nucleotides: TGCGCCAGCAGCTTGGCCGGACAGGGTACAAGCTACACCTTC.

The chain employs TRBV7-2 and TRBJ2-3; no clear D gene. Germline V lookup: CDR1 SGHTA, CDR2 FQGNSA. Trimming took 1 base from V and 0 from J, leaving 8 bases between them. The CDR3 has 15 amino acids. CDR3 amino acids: CASSLETASTDTQYF. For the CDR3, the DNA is TGTGCCAGCAGCTTAGAGACGGCCAGCACAGATACGCAGTATTTT.

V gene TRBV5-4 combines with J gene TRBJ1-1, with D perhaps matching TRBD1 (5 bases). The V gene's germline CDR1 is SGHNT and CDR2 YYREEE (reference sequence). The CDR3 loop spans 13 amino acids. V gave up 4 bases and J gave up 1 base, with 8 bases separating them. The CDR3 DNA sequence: TGTGCCAGCAGCCCACAGGCGAACACTGAAGCTTTCTTT. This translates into CASSPQANTEAFF. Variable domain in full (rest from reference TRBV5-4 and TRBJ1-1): ETGVTQSPTHLIKTRGQQVTLRCSSQSGHNTVSWYQQALGQGPQFIFQYYREEENGRGNFPPRFSGLQFPNYSSELNVNALELDDSALYLCASSPQANTEAFFGQGTRLTVV.